This passage covers 27 T cell receptor beta chains from one sample sequenced in a study of shared clonotypes between healthy human individuals. The repertoire was sequenced with immunoSEQ multiplex PCR; TCRdb's copy has only in-frame clones and lacks some. The sample shows some 2,500,000 clones, 80% to 95% of them seen only once. Sequenced material: naive CD4+ T cells from PBMCs. Documented subset: CD45RA+ positively selected. The receptors shown here come from a man aged 18 to 35 in good health. Some clones in this sample may be carry-over from other donors' samples.

The chain joins TRBV29-1 to TRBJ1-1, with D perhaps matching TRBD1 (5 bases). This CDR3 has 13 residues. The V gene's germline CDR1 is SQVTM and CDR2 ANQGSEA. Trimming took off 7 bases at V and 0 bases at J, with 12 bases between the two ends. Here the CDR3 reads CSAHDSMNTEAFF. The CDR3 DNA sequence: TGCAGCGCCCATGACAGCATGAACACTGAAGCTTTCTTT.

CDR3 DNA: TGCGCCAGCAGCCCCGGACTAAGGGGGACCGAATACAATGAGCAGTTCTTC. It codes for CASSPGLRGTEYNEQFF. J is TRBJ2-1 and V is TRBV4-1; D possibly uses TRBD1 or TRBD2 (6 bases each). Trimming shortened V by 4 bases and J by 4 bases, and 20 bases separated the two germline ends. The CDR3 is made up of 17 amino acids. Looked up from germline, CDR1 is MGHRA and CDR2 is YSYEKL.

The J gene is TRBJ2-3, the V gene TRBV2; 11 positions agree with TRBD2. This CDR3 has 16 amino acids. J lost 2 bases, V lost 6 bases, and 7 bases had no gene match. The germline gives CDR1 SNHLY, CDR2 FYNNEI. The CDR3 protein is CASRATSGKITDTQYF. CDR3 in DNA: TGTGCCAGCAGAGCGACTAGCGGGAAAATCACAGATACGCAGTATTTT.

This clone has a single count. The chain uses TRBV28 and TRBJ2-5; D possibly matches TRBD1 or TRBD2 (6 bases each). Germline CDR1 reads MDHEN; CDR2 reads SYDVKM. V was shortened by 4 bases and J by 1 base, with 16 bases between the two germline ends. There are 16 residues in the CDR3. CDR3 nucleotides: TGTGCCAGCAGTTCCCCCCGGAGGGGGGCCCAAGAGACCCAGTACTTC. Translated, it gives CASSSPRRGAQETQYF.

The chain recombines TRBV28 with TRBJ2-5; no reliable D call. Looked up from germline, CDR1 is MDHEN and CDR2 is SYDVKM. Trimming removed 3 bases from V and 5 bases from J, with 13 bases in between. The CDR3 extends over 14 amino acids. DNA for the CDR3: TGTGCCAGCAGTTTTGTGGGAAATGGGGAGACCCAGTACTTC. Translating gives CASSFVGNGETQYF.

This sequence joins TRBV28 and TRBJ1-5; D remains ambiguous. The CDR3 covers 12 residues. Germline V lookup: CDR1 MDHEN, CDR2 SYDVKM. The V gene lost 5 bases and the J gene lost 4 bases, with 6 bases spanning the gap. The CDR3: CASSQLNQPQHF. The CDR3 nucleotides read TGTGCCAGCAGTCAACTGAATCAGCCCCAGCATTTT. Combining the CDR3 with reference TRBV28 and TRBJ1-5 gives the whole variable domain DVKVTQSSRYLVKRTGEKVFLECVQDMDHENMFWYRQDPGLGLRLIYFSYDVKMKEKGDIPEGYSVSREKKERFSLILESASTNQTSMYLCASSQLNQPQHFGDGTRLSIL.

The chain carries TRBV9 and TRBJ2-5; D is perhaps TRBD1 or TRBD2 (6 bases each). The germline V gene encodes CDR1 SGDLS and CDR2 YYNGEE. The CDR3 loop spans 14 amino acids. The V end was cut by 3 bases, the J end by 3 bases, with 12 bases between. The CDR3 bases are TGTGCCAGCAGCGCGGGGAGGACAGAAGAGACCCAGTACTTC. Translating gives CASSAGRTEETQYF.

This chain uses TRBV4-1 with TRBJ2-2; 7 bases agree with TRBD1. V trimming: 4 bases; J trimming: 4 bases; junction bases outside the gene matches: 6. CDR3 length: 15 residues. CDR1 is MGHRA, CDR2 YSYEKL, per germline. CDR3 loop: CASSPDGTATGELFF. The CDR3 DNA follows: TGCGCCAGCAGCCCCGACGGGACAGCCACCGGGGAGCTGTTTTTT.

The V and J genes are TRBV28 and TRBJ2-7; 9 positions match TRBD2. There are 14 residues in the CDR3. The germline V gene encodes CDR1 MDHEN and CDR2 SYDVKM. V dropped 6 bases and J dropped 7; count of bases not matched to a gene: 10. As DNA, the CDR3 is TGTGCCAGCAGCCCGGGACTAGCATGGGGTGAGCAGTACTTC. It is translated as CASSPGLAWGEQYF.

The V call is TRBV4-2, the J call TRBJ1-1; 9 bases are shared with TRBD1. The germline CDR1 and CDR2 sequences are LGHNA and YNFKEQ. J lost 5 bases, V lost 4 bases, and 8 bases had no gene match. CDR3 length equals 15 residues. This CDR3 reads CASSPRQTGGTEAFF. CDR3 nucleotides: TGTGCCAGCAGCCCGCGGCAGACAGGGGGAACTGAAGCTTTCTTT.

J is TRBJ1-2 and V is TRBV28; tentatively, D is TRBD1 (6 bases). The germline V gene encodes CDR1 MDHEN and CDR2 SYDVKM. Trimming shortened V by 5 bases and J by 2 bases, and 9 bases separated the two germline ends. This CDR3 is built from 13 residues. The CDR3 is CASSTGPNYGYTF. CDR3 coding DNA: TGTGCCAGCAGTACAGGGCCGAACTATGGCTACACCTTC.

In this sample, this clone turned up once. The chain carries TRBV7-2 and TRBJ2-7; D is perhaps TRBD1 (6 bases). Germline CDR1 SGHTA, CDR2 FQGNSA. The CDR3 consists of 12 residues. V dropped 5 bases and J dropped 5 bases, with 10 bases sitting between them. CDR3 in DNA: TGTGCCAGCAGCGTCAGGGGCAACGAGCAGTACTTC. It specifies CASSVRGNEQYF.

With respect to this clone: Other nucleotide sequences from this sample produce the same CDR3. V and J are TRBV2 and TRBJ2-1; the match to TRBD2 covers 8 bases. The germline gives CDR1 SNHLY, CDR2 FYNNEI. The CDR3 spans 14 residues. Trimming at V came to 8 bases and at J to 0 bases, leaving 3 bases not matched to a gene. The CDR3 DNA follows: TGTGCCAGCTTAAGCGGGAGCTCCTACAATGAGCAGTTCTTC. Translation: CASLSGSSYNEQFF.

CDR3 in DNA: TGTGCCTGGAGTCCTGGACTAGCGGGTGGCTACGAGCAGTACTTC. Amino acid sequence: CAWSPGLAGGYEQYF. V and J are TRBV30 and TRBJ2-7; 11 bases fit TRBD2. V trimming: 2 bases; J trimming: 3 bases; junction bases outside the gene matches: 6. The germline V gene encodes CDR1 GTSNPN and CDR2 SVGIG (reference sequence). There are 15 residues in the CDR3.

The rearrangement uses TRBV28 and TRBJ2-1; 9 bases fit TRBD1. The CDR3 is 15 residues long. V was clipped by 6 bases and J by 7 bases; unmatched bases: 10. Germline V gene sequence: CDR1 MDHEN, CDR2 SYDVKM. The CDR3 bases are TGTGCCAGCAGACCCACAGGGGGCAGGAGGAATGAGCAGTTCTTC. It yields the protein CASRPTGGRRNEQFF.

The chain has TRBV13 and TRBJ2-7; D is perhaps TRBD2 (5 bases). This CDR3 is 14 amino acids long. From germline, CDR1 is PRHDT and CDR2 FYEKMQ (reference sequence). With 2 bases removed from V and 4 bases from J, the gap between germline ends came to 12 bases. CDR3 amino acids: CASSLQRYGYEQYF. In DNA form, the CDR3 reads TGTGCCAGCAGCTTACAGCGGTACGGGTACGAGCAGTACTTC.

CDR3 sequence: CASSEGQGYQPQHF. CDR3 DNA sequence: TGTGCCAGCAGTGAGGGACAGGGGTACCAGCCCCAGCATTTT. The genes are TRBV2 and TRBJ1-5; TRBD1 matches at 10 bases. Trimming took 3 bases from V and 7 from J; bases not matched to a gene: 3. There are 14 residues in the CDR3. Germline V CDR1 and CDR2: SNHLY, FYNNEI.

The rearrangement links TRBV21-1 to TRBJ1-4. TRBV21-1 is tagged as a pseudogene. The CDR3 runs 16 residues. CDR3 residues: CASPSGTTMANEKLFF. The CDR3 DNA reads as TGTGCCAGCCCGAGCGGGACAACGATGGCTAATGAAAAACTGTTTTTT.

DNA of the CDR3: TGTGCCAGCTCACCAAGCCAGGGCATATTGTCTAATGAAAAACTGTTTTTT. As protein: CASSPSQGILSNEKLFF. V gene TRBV18 combines with J gene TRBJ1-4; D possibly corresponds to TRBD1 (5 bases). CDR3 length equals 17 residues. Germline V gives CDR1 KGHSH, CDR2 LQKENI. V dropped 2 bases and J dropped 3 bases, with 16 bases sitting between them.

The rearrangement links TRBV5-1 to TRBJ1-3; no definite D call. The CDR3 runs to 15 residues. Per germline, CDR1 SGHRS and CDR2 YFSETQ. The ends were cut back, 0 bases at V and 4 bases at J, with 11 bases in the middle. CDR3 DNA sequence: TGCGCCAGCAGCTTGGCAGTGGGGTCCGGAAACACCATATATTTT. This encodes CASSLAVGSGNTIYF.

The CDR3 region is CASSPPSTDLYGYTF. The CDR3 bases are TGTGCCAGCTCACCACCTTCGACAGACTTGTATGGCTACACCTTC. This chain uses TRBV18 with TRBJ1-2; the D gene is possibly TRBD1 (5 bases). V shed 0 bases and J shed 5 bases, with 13 bases lying between them. The V gene's germline CDR1 is KGHSH and CDR2 LQKENI. The CDR3 sequence is 15 residues long. The full variable domain, completed using reference TRBV18 and TRBJ1-2, is NAGVMQNPRHLVRRRGQEARLRCSPMKGHSHVYWYRQLPEEGLKFMVYLQKENIIDESGMPKERFSAEFPKEGPSILRIQQVVRGDSAAYFCASSPPSTDLYGYTFGSGTRLTVV.

The rearrangement links TRBV10-3 to TRBJ1-2; D unresolved. From germline, CDR1 is ENHRY and CDR2 SYGVKD. Between the trimmed V and J ends, which lost 11 bases and 4 bases, there was a span of 17 bases. The CDR3 contains 13 residues. The CDR3 sequence is CASRAGIGYGYTF. CDR3 nucleotide sequence: TGTGCCTCCCGGGCGGGGATAGGCTATGGCTACACCTTC.

The gene calls are TRBV11-1 and TRBJ1-1; no reliable D call. Per germline, CDR1 SGHAT and CDR2 FQDESV (reference sequence). Trimming stripped 3 bases from V and 9 bases from J, with 8 bases between. The CDR3 is 11 residues long. The CDR3 DNA sequence: TGTGCCAGCAGCTTGGACGGGCAAGCTTTCTTT. Translating gives CASSLDGQAFF.

V is TRBV18 and J is TRBJ2-7; TRBD2 agrees at 11 bases. CDR3 length: 15 residues. V lost 5 bases, J lost 3 bases, and 6 bases stayed unmatched. In germline, CDR1 is KGHSH, CDR2 LQKENI. Written as DNA, the CDR3 is TGTGCCAGCTCATTACGGGGACTAGCGGTCTACGAGCAGTACTTC. Its protein product is CASSLRGLAVYEQYF.

The CDR3 loop reads CASSSRGGGYTF. The CDR3, as DNA: TGTGCCAGCAGTAGCCGGGGAGGGGGCTACACCTTC. The chain links TRBV28 to TRBJ1-2; D remains unclear. Germline assignment: CDR1 MDHEN and CDR2 SYDVKM. V was clipped by 5 bases and J by 8 bases, with 12 bases between them. The CDR3 has 12 amino acids.

The chain combines TRBV27 with TRBJ1-2; TRBD1 matches 9 bases. The CDR3 length is 15 residues. J lost 9 bases, V lost 5 bases, and 13 bases had no gene match. Looked up from germline, CDR1 is MNHEY and CDR2 is SMNVEV (reference sequence). CDR3 nucleotide sequence: TGTGCCAGCAGTCCCGACAGGGGGTTGAAACTAAGCTACACCTTC. This codes for CASSPDRGLKLSYTF.

The chain joins TRBV5-4 to TRBJ2-3; TRBD2 matches at 9 bases. V shed 3 bases and J 5 bases; nucleotides not matched to a gene: 7. This CDR3 spans 15 amino acids. The V gene's germline CDR1 is SGHNT and CDR2 YYREEE (reference sequence). The DNA of the CDR3 is TGTGCCAGCAGCTCGGGAGGAGCGGGAGGAGATACGCAGTATTTT. This codes for CASSSGGAGGDTQYF.